Following are 7 T cell receptor beta chains from one sample sequenced in a study of tumor-infiltrating lymphocytes in primary liver carcinoma. Reverse transcription of roughly 0.45 ug total RNA with a constant-region primer produced TCR beta cDNA. TCR beta libraries came from three nested multiplex PCR rounds using slightly modified ARM-PCR. The first two PCR rounds used TRBV1-TRBV30 forward primers with a C-beta reverse primer, approximately 11 cycles each. TCRdb reprocessed the multiplex PCR reads with MiXCR, giving one entry per CDR3 protein. The table includes 300,000 to 350,000 distinct CDR3 sequences, more than 55% detected once. Germline DNA was extracted too, while blood RNA derived from unsorted whole blood. The sample was peripheral blood. These TCRs come from a woman aged 25 to 39 with primary liver carcinoma and hepatitis B virus infection.

This chain connects TRBV6-5 to TRBJ2-1; 7 positions agree with TRBD2. Trimming at V came to 6 bases and at J to 9 bases, leaving 23 bases not matched to a gene. The germline CDR1 and CDR2 sequences are MNHEY and SVGAGI. The CDR3 length is 18 residues. In DNA, the CDR3 is TGTGCCAGCAGCACGTCCCGGACATCGCGACTAGCCTTACGTGAGCAGTTCTTC. It codes for CASSTSRTSRLALREQFF.

On this clonotype: A much larger clone is a single base away; this may be a read error. The rearrangement links TRBV7-9 to TRBJ2-1; 11 nucleotides match TRBD2. V was clipped by 7 bases and J by 6 bases; unmatched bases: 17. CDR1 and CDR2 (germline): SEHNR, FQNEAQ (reference sequence). The CDR3 runs 18 residues. The CDR3 protein is CASTNTLGLAEMFNEQFF. The CDR3 coding sequence is TGTGCCAGCACCAACACCCTGGGACTAGCGGAAATGTTCAATGAGCAGTTCTTC.

This clonotype appeared a single time. This may be a read error, as it is one base from a much larger clone. The CDR3 nucleotides are TGTGCCAGCAAGGAACGAAATGAAAAACTGTTTTTT. Translation: CASKERNEKLFF. The V call is TRBV12-3 or TRBV12-4, the J call TRBJ1-4, with D unresolved. CDR3 size: 12 residues. The ends were cut back, 7 bases at V and 5 bases at J, with 8 bases in the middle.

Comment on this clonotype: At one of its ends the junction is not consistent with the germline gene, which may arise from a read error. CDR3 nucleotides: TGTGCCACCAGTTTGGAGCAAGAGTCCCAGTACTTC. This gives the protein CATSLEQESQYF. The J gene is TRBJ2-5, the V gene TRBV12-3 or TRBV12-4; D unresolved. This CDR3 has 12 residues.

The chain combines TRBV5-4 with TRBJ2-2, with a possible D match to TRBD2 (7 bases). Germline CDR1 is SGHNT and CDR2 is YYREEE (reference sequence). With 0 bases removed from V and 7 bases from J, the gap between germline ends came to 13 bases. This CDR3 is built from 15 residues. CDR3 region: CASSLAGGAGGELFF. CDR3 nucleotides: TGTGCCAGCAGCTTGGCGGGGGGCGCAGGCGGGGAGCTGTTTTTT.

This clonotype was counted ten times or more. V usage is TRBV11-3 and J usage is TRBJ1-5; unclear D gene. The CDR3 runs to 13 residues. Per germline, CDR1 SGHNT and CDR2 YENEEA. The V end was cut by 2 bases, the J end by 1 base, with 3 bases between. CDR3 in DNA: TGTGCCAGCAGCTTAATGAGCAATCAGCCCCAGCATTTT. Translating it yields CASSLMSNQPQHF.

In the case of this clonotype: This may come from a read error, since a much larger clone is one base off. The chain is built from TRBV6-5 and TRBJ1-5; D remains ambiguous. The CDR3 consists of 13 residues. Germline V gives CDR1 MNHEY, CDR2 SVGAGI. The CDR3 loop is CASSWQVNQSQHF. CDR3 DNA sequence: TGTGCCAGCAGTTGGCAGGTTAATCAGTCCCAGCATTTT.